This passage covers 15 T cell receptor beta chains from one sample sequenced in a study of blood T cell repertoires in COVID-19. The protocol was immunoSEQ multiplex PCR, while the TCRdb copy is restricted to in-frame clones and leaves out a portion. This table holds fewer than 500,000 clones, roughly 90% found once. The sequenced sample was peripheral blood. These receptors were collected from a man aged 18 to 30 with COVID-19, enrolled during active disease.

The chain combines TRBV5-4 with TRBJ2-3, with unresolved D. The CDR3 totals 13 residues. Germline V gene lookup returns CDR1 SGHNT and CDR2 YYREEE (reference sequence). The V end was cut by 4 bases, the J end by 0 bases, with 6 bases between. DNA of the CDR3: TGTGCCAGCAGCACTACTAGCACAGATACGCAGTATTTT. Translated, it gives CASSTTSTDTQYF.

The CDR3 region is CSVAPFGGTDTQYF. The CDR3 DNA reads as TGCAGCGTTGCCCCATTCGGGGGCACAGATACGCAGTATTTT. The rearrangement uses TRBV29-1 and TRBJ2-3, with D tentatively TRBD2 (5 bases). This CDR3 is built from 14 residues. The ends were cut back, 4 bases at V and 1 base at J, with 12 bases in the middle. Germline CDR1 and CDR2: SQVTM and ANQGSEA.

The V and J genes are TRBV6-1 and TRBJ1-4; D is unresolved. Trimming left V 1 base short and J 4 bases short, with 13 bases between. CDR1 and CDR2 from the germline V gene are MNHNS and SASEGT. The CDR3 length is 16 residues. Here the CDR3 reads CASSEGMAGHNEKLFF. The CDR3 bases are TGTGCCAGCAGTGAAGGCATGGCAGGTCATAATGAAAAACTGTTTTTT.

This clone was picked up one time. CDR3 bases: TGTGCCAGCAGCTTAGCCAGGGACAGGGTAATCAACACTGAAGCTTTCTTT. Protein: CASSLARDRVINTEAFF. The chain combines TRBV7-8 with TRBJ1-1, with TRBD1 matching over 9 bases. Trimming at V came to 0 bases and at J to 2 bases, leaving 7 bases not matched to a gene. This CDR3 contains 17 residues. Germline V lookup: CDR1 SGHVS, CDR2 FQNEAQ.

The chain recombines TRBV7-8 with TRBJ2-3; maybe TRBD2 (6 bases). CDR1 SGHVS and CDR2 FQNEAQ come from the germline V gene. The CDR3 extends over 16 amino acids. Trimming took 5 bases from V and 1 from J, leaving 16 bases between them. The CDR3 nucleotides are TGTGCCAGCAGCCCGGTTTGGGGACTCCGCACAGATACGCAGTATTTT. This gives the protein CASSPVWGLRTDTQYF.

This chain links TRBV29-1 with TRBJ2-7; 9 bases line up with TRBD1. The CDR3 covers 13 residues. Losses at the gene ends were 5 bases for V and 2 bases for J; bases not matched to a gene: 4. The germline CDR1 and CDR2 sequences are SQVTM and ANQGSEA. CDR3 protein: CSVPRDRAYEQYF. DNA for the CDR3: TGCAGCGTTCCCCGGGACAGGGCCTACGAGCAGTACTTC.

Here the CDR3 reads CASSATSGSYNEQFF. CDR3 nucleotides: TGTGCCAGCAGCGCTACTAGCGGTTCCTACAATGAGCAGTTCTTC. V gene TRBV9 combines with J gene TRBJ2-1; 8 bases line up with TRBD2. The CDR3 runs 15 residues. V was pared by 3 bases and J by 1 base, with 3 bases of the junction left unmatched. Looked up from germline, CDR1 is SGDLS and CDR2 is YYNGEE.

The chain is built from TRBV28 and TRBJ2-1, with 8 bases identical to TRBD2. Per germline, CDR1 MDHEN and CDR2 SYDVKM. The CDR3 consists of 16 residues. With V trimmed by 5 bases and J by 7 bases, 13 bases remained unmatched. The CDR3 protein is CASSLQIGGGLNEQFF. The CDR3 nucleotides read TGTGCCAGCAGTCTCCAAATCGGGGGGGGCTTAAATGAGCAGTTCTTC.

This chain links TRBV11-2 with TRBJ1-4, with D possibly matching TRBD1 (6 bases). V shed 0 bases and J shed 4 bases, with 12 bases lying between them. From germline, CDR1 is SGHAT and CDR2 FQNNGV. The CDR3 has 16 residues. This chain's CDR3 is CASSLERGAVNEKLFF. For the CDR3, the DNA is TGTGCCAGCAGCTTAGAACGGGGGGCGGTTAATGAAAAACTGTTTTTT.

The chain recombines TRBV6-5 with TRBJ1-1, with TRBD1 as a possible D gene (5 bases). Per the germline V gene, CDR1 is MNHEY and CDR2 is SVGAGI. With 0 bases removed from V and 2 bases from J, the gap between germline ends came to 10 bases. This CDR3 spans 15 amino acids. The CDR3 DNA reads TGTGCCAGCAGTTACTCGTTCACAGGAAACACTGAAGCTTTCTTT. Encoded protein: CASSYSFTGNTEAFF.

This CDR3 is CASARPGGFAEAFF. CDR3 in DNA: TGTGCCAGCGCTCGGCCGGGGGGCTTCGCTGAAGCTTTCTTT. The rearrangement uses TRBV27 and TRBJ1-1; D is perhaps TRBD1 (6 bases). V was shortened by 8 bases and J by 6 bases, with 19 bases between the two germline ends. This CDR3 has 14 residues. Germline V gene data show CDR1 as MNHEY and CDR2 as SMNVEV (reference sequence).

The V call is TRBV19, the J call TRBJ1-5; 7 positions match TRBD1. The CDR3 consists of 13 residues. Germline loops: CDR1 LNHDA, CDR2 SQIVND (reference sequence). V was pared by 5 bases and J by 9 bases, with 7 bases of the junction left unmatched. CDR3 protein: CASSSEGAGPQHF. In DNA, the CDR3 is TGTGCCAGTAGTTCTGAGGGGGCAGGGCCCCAGCATTTT.

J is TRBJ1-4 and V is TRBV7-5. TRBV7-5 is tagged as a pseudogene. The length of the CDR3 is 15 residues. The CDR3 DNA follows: TGTGTCAGAAGCTTAGGCGTGTCACGAGGTGAAAAACTGTTTTTT. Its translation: CVRSLGVSRGEKLFF.

CDR3 amino acids: CASSLDRGRLFF. The CDR3 DNA is TGTGCCAGCAGCTTAGATAGGGGCCGGCTCTTTTTT. The chain recombines TRBV13 with TRBJ1-4, with D possibly matching TRBD1 (5 bases). Germline assignment: CDR1 PRHDT and CDR2 FYEKMQ (reference sequence). The CDR3 extends over 12 amino acids. Deletions cut 1 base from V and 17 bases from J, with 14 bases between.

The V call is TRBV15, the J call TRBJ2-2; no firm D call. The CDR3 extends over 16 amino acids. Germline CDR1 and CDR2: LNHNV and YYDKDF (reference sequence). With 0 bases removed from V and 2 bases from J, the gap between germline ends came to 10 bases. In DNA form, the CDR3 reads TGTGCCACCAGCAGAGATTGGCCATCAAACACCGGGGAGCTGTTTTTT. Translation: CATSRDWPSNTGELFF.